The 22 T cell receptor beta chains listed next were all sequenced from one sample in a study of CD8 T cells in Susac syndrome. Random-hexamer reverse transcription was applied to about 0.45 to 1 ug RNA. TCRdb fed the immunoSEQ multiplex PCR reads into MiXCR, producing one record per CDR3 protein. The data contain approximately 120,000 distinct CDR3 sequences, just under 95% of them singletons. Specimen: CD8+ T cells from PBMCs. These receptors all stem from a human donor with Susac syndrome.

This CDR3 reads CSARDQGQNTGELFF. The CDR3 DNA follows: TGCAGTGCTAGAGACCAGGGGCAGAACACCGGGGAGCTGTTTTTT. The genes are TRBV20-1 and TRBJ2-2; perhaps TRBD1 as D (6 bases). Germline V gene lookup returns CDR1 DFQATT and CDR2 SNEGSKA (reference sequence). Trimming shortened V by 0 bases and J by 1 base, and 9 bases separated the two germline ends. The CDR3 is made up of 15 amino acids.

J is TRBJ2-7 and V is TRBV7-9, with D hard to call. Per germline, CDR1 SEHNR and CDR2 FQNEAQ (reference sequence). Trimming removed 5 bases from V and 4 bases from J, with 15 bases in between. CDR3 size: 14 residues. The CDR3 spells CASSPHGVPYEQYF. The CDR3 DNA is TGTGCCAGCAGCCCCCACGGCGTGCCTTACGAGCAGTACTTC.

The rearrangement joins TRBV4-2 to TRBJ2-1, with 7 positions matching TRBD1. The CDR3 contains 15 residues. Germline CDR1 is LGHNA and CDR2 is YNFKEQ. The V segment lost 0 bases and the J segment 7 bases; nucleotides outside the gene matches: 6. The CDR3 sequence is CASSQDLGQQNEQFF. The CDR3, as DNA: TGTGCCAGCAGCCAAGATTTGGGACAGCAAAATGAGCAGTTCTTC.

This rearrangement joins TRBV27 to TRBJ2-1; TRBD2 aligns across 9 bases. The V segment lost 5 bases and the J segment 8 bases; nucleotides outside the gene matches: 7. The CDR3 length is 14 residues. Germline CDR1 and CDR2: MNHEY and SMNVEV (reference sequence). CDR3 sequence (DNA): TGTGCCAGCAGTCCTAGCGGGGCGGTAGATGAGCAGTTCTTC. It translates to CASSPSGAVDEQFF.

This chain connects TRBV7-2 to TRBJ2-7, with D maybe TRBD2 (6 bases). V was trimmed by 4 bases and J by 4 bases, leaving 11 bases between them. Per germline, CDR1 SGHTA and CDR2 FQGNSA. There are 13 residues in the CDR3. CDR3 bases: TGTGCCAGCAGCTCTCCCGGAGGGTACGAGCAGTACTTC. This gives the protein CASSSPGGYEQYF.

This rearrangement joins TRBV13 to TRBJ2-3, with D uncertain. CDR3 length: 11 amino acids. V lost 4 bases and J 5 bases, leaving 4 bases between the germline ends. Germline V CDR1 and CDR2: PRHDT, FYEKMQ (reference sequence). CDR3: CASSSQDTQYF. DNA of the CDR3: TGTGCCAGCAGCTCTCAAGATACGCAGTATTTT. The complete variable domain, with remaining parts taken from reference TRBV13 and TRBJ2-3, reads AAGVIQSPRHLIKEKRETATLKCYPIPRHDTVYWYQQGPGQDPQFLISFYEKMQSDKGSIPDRFSAQQFSDYHSELNMSSLELGDSALYFCASSSQDTQYFGPGTRLTVL.

The J gene is TRBJ1-5, the V gene TRBV28, with D perhaps matching TRBD1 (6 bases). CDR1 is MDHEN, CDR2 SYDVKM, per germline. V gave up 5 bases and J gave up 0 bases, with 17 bases separating them. This CDR3 spans 17 amino acids. CDR3 nucleotide sequence: TGTGCCAGCAGTCTCCTCCAGGGGCACTATAGCAATCAGCCCCAGCATTTT. Translated: CASSLLQGHYSNQPQHF.

This clonotype showed up just a few times. J is TRBJ2-7 and V is TRBV19, with unresolved D. Germline lookup yields CDR1 LNHDA and CDR2 SQIVND (reference sequence). CDR3 length: 13 amino acids. The ends were cut back, 5 bases at V and 3 bases at J, with 11 bases in the middle. The CDR3 nucleotides read TGTGCCAGTAGTCTAGGCCTGAGCTACGAGCAGTACTTC. Amino acid sequence: CASSLGLSYEQYF. Using reference TRBV19 and TRBJ2-7 for the parts outside the CDR3, the full variable domain is DGGITQSPKYLFRKEGQNVTLSCEQNLNHDAMYWYRQDPGQGLRLIYYSQIVNDFQKGDIAEGYSVSREKKESFPLTVTSAQKNPTAFYLCASSLGLSYEQYFGPGTRLTVT.

The rearrangement joins TRBV20-1 to TRBJ1-1; 8 nucleotides agree with TRBD1. Germline V gene lookup returns CDR1 DFQATT and CDR2 SNEGSKA (reference sequence). The CDR3 runs 14 residues. V dropped 1 base and J dropped 3; count of bases not matched to a gene: 4. CDR3 loop: CSARGDRFDTEAFF. The DNA for the CDR3 is TGCAGTGCTAGAGGGGACAGGTTCGACACTGAAGCTTTCTTT.

The gene calls are TRBV20-1 and TRBJ2-5; tentatively, D is TRBD1 or TRBD2 (5 bases each). The germline gives CDR1 DFQATT, CDR2 SNEGSKA (reference sequence). The CDR3 is made up of 12 amino acids. The CDR3, as DNA: TGCAGCCCTCAGGGACACCAAGAGACCCAGTACTTC. Its protein is CSPQGHQETQYF.

This sequence joins TRBV7-6 and TRBJ1-2; 8 bases align to TRBD1. The CDR3 loop spans 13 amino acids. Losses at the gene ends were 5 bases for V and 4 bases for J; bases not matched to a gene: 3. Germline V lookup: CDR1 SGHVS, CDR2 FNYEAQ. CDR3 coding DNA: TGTGCCAGCAGCCCAACAGGGGGCTATGGCTACACCTTC. Amino acids: CASSPTGGYGYTF.

This sequence joins TRBV12-3 or TRBV12-4 and TRBJ1-2, with unresolved D. This CDR3 region has 15 residues. Trimming removed 4 bases at V and 0 bases at J, with 12 bases between. The CDR3 loop is CASSSSTNPNYGYTF. The CDR3 DNA reads as TGTGCCAGCAGTTCTAGCACAAACCCTAACTATGGCTACACCTTC.

CDR3 nucleotides: TGCGCCAGCAGCTTGGCCGGGATTCAATACTACAATGAGCAGTTCTTC. This encodes CASSLAGIQYYNEQFF. This chain connects TRBV5-1 to TRBJ2-1, with TRBD2 as a possible D gene (5 bases). Deletions cut 0 bases from V and 3 bases from J, with 13 bases between. Germline V CDR1 and CDR2: SGHRS, YFSETQ. CDR3 size: 16 residues.

V gene TRBV7-9 combines with J gene TRBJ1-5; 7 bases fit TRBD1. V shed 4 bases, J shed 4 bases, and the junction held 13 bases outside the gene matches. The CDR3 spans 17 residues. The germline CDR1 and CDR2 sequences are SEHNR and FQNEAQ (reference sequence). DNA of the CDR3: TGTGCCAGCAGCTCGGGACAGCGAGGGGCCCTTAATCAGCCCCAGCATTTT. Translated, it gives CASSSGQRGALNQPQHF.

The gene calls are TRBV6-5 and TRBJ2-7, with D maybe TRBD2 (6 bases). The CDR3 is 14 residues long. Germline V gene data show CDR1 as MNHEY and CDR2 as SVGAGI. V was clipped by 2 bases and J by 6 bases, with 14 bases between them. The CDR3 DNA is TGTGCCAGCAGTTACGGTGGGAGGTGGGTCGAGCAGTACTTC. Translation: CASSYGGRWVEQYF.

V gene TRBV7-2 combines with J gene TRBJ2-5, with D unclear. Germline values: CDR1 SGHTA, CDR2 FQGNSA. This CDR3 is 14 amino acids long. Trimming cost V 4 bases and J 5 bases, with 14 bases left between them. As DNA, the CDR3 is TGTGCCAGCAGCTCTGAGCCCCAAGAGGAGACCCAGTACTTC. Its protein product is CASSSEPQEETQYF.

J is TRBJ1-2 and V is TRBV9; 7 positions agree with TRBD1. CDR1 and CDR2 from the germline V gene are SGDLS and YYNGEE. This CDR3 comprises 15 residues. Trimming cost V 2 bases and J 5 bases; bases outside gene matches: 9. This CDR3 is CASSVGAGTVYGYTF. CDR3 DNA: TGTGCCAGCAGCGTCGGAGCCGGGACAGTTTATGGCTACACCTTC.

The J gene is TRBJ1-2, the V gene TRBV13; a possible D gene is TRBD1 (5 bases). The CDR3 runs 14 residues. Germline V CDR1 and CDR2: PRHDT, FYEKMQ (reference sequence). Trimming took off 7 bases at V and 4 bases at J, with 16 bases between the two ends. CDR3 sequence: CASTERSRAYGYTF. The CDR3 nucleotides read TGTGCCAGCACGGAAAGGTCCAGGGCCTATGGCTACACCTTC.

This clonotype appeared once. The chain uses TRBV12-3 or TRBV12-4 and TRBJ1-6; the D gene is possibly TRBD1 (6 bases). The CDR3 consists of 16 residues. Between the trimmed V and J ends, which lost 7 bases and 8 bases, there was a span of 21 bases. CDR3 in DNA: TGTGCCAGCACCTCCAGCGACCGGGCAGGGGATTCACCCCTCCACTTT. It is translated as CASTSSDRAGDSPLHF.

This chain connects TRBV12-3 or TRBV12-4 to TRBJ1-1; 8 bases line up with TRBD1. With V trimmed by 6 bases and J by 4 bases, 10 bases remained unmatched. The CDR3 totals 15 residues. As DNA, the CDR3 is TGTGCCAGCAGCTACGGACAGGGCGTAATCACTGAAGCTTTCTTT. Translating gives CASSYGQGVITEAFF.

This clonotype was found once. This chain uses TRBV3-1 with TRBJ2-3; D is perhaps TRBD2 (5 bases). The germline V gene has CDR1 LGHDT and CDR2 YNNKEL (reference sequence). The V end lost 0 bases, the J end lost 4 bases, and 14 bases lay between the germline ends. CDR3 length: 16 residues. The chain's CDR3 is CASSQDVRELPDTQYF. The CDR3 bases are TGTGCCAGCAGCCAAGATGTGAGGGAGCTCCCAGATACGCAGTATTTT.

The V call is TRBV30, the J call TRBJ2-1; D perhaps matches TRBD2 (5 bases). Germline V CDR1 and CDR2: GTSNPN, SVGIG (reference sequence). Trimming shortened V by 5 bases and J by 5 bases, and 10 bases separated the two germline ends. This CDR3 comprises 12 residues. CDR3 bases: TGTGCCTGGCAACTAGTCAACAATGAGCAGTTCTTC. It is translated as CAWQLVNNEQFF.